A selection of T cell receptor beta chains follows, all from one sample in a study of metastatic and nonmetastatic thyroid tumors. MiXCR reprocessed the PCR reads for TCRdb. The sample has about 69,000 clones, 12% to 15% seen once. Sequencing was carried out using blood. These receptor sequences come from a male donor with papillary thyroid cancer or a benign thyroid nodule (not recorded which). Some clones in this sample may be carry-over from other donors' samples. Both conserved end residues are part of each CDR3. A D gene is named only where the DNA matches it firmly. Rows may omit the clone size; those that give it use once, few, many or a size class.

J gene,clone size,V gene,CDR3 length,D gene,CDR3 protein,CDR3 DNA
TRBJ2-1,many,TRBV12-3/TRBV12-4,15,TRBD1,CASSLRTGSLNEQFF,TGTGCCAGCAGTTTACGGACAGGATCCTTGAATGAGCAGTTCTTC
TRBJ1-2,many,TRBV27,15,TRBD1,CASRGTDSPNYGYTF,TGTGCCAGCAGGGGGACAGACTCTCCTAACTATGGCTACACCTTC
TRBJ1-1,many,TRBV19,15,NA,CASSSPRVMNTEAFF,TGTGCCAGTAGTTCTCCCCGGGTCATGAACACTGAAGCTTTCTTT
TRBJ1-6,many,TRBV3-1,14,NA,CASTASSYNSPLHF,TGTGCCAGCACGGCGAGCTCCTATAATTCACCCCTCCACTTT
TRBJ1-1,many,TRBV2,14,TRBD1,CASSLQGAGTEAFF,TGTGCCAGCAGTCTACAGGGGGCTGGGACTGAAGCTTTCTTT
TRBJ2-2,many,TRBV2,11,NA,CASTLGGELFF,TGTGCCAGCACCCTTGGCGGGGAGCTGTTTTTT
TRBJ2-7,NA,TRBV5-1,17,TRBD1,CASSLWGAGTGDYEQYF,TGCGCCAGCAGCTTGTGGGGAGCCGGGACAGGGGACTACGAGCAGTACTTC
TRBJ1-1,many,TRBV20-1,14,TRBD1,CSARDPGGNTEAFF,TGCAGTGCTAGGGACCCAGGGGGCAACACTGAAGCTTTCTTT
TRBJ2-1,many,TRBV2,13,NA,CASSDFGPGKQFF,NA
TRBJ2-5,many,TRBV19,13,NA,CASSIVPGETQYF,TGTGCCAGTAGTATAGTACCAGGGGAGACCCAGTACTTC
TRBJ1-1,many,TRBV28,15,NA,CASSLSQGGATEAFF,TGTGCCAGCAGTTTGTCACAGGGTGGAGCCACTGAAGCTTTCTTT
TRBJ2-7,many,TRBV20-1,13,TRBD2,CSARGPGGSEQYF,TGCAGTGCTAGGGGACCGGGAGGATCCGAGCAGTACTTC
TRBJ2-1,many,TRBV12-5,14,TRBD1,CASGRGQTNNEQFF,TGTGCTAGTGGTCGGGGACAGACAAACAATGAGCAGTTCTTC
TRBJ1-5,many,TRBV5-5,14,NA,CASSLGQSNQPQHF,TGTGCCAGCAGCTTGGGACAAAGCAATCAGCCCCAGCATTTT
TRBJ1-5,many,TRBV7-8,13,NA,CASSAKGDQPQHF,TGTGCCAGCAGCGCGAAGGGGGATCAGCCCCAGCATTTT
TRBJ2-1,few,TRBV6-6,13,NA,CASSYGIYNEQFF,TGTGCCAGCAGTTATGGGATCTACAATGAGCAGTTCTTC
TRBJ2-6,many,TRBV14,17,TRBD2,CASSPLAGESGANVLTF,TGTGCCAGCAGCCCACTAGCGGGAGAATCCGGGGCCAACGTCCTGACTTTC